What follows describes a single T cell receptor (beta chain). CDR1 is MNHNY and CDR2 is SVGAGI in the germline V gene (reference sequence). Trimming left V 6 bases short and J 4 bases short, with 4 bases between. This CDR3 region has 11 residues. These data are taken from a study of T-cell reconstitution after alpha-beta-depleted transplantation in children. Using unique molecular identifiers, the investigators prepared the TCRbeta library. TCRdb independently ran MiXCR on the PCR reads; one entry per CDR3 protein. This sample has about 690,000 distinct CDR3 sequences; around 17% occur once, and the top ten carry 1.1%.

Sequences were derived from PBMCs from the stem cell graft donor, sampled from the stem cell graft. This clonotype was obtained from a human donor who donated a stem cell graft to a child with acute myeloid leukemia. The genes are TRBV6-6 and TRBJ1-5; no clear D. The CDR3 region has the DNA TGTGCCAGCAGAGGTAATCAGCCCCAGCATTTT. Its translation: CASRGNQPQHF.